The 11 T cell receptor beta chains reported below all come from one sample, sequenced in a study of shared clonotypes between healthy human individuals. Here immunoSEQ multiplex PCR was the method, and the copy in TCRdb shows in-frame clones only, minus some. The sample holds 1.6 million or so clones, about 98.5% seen once. The sample taken for sequencing was naive CD4+ T cells sorted from blood. The subset denotes: CD45RA+ positively selected. All receptors derive from a man aged 30 to 45 in good health.

This chain joins TRBV28 and TRBJ2-7; TRBD1 matches at 11 bases. In germline, CDR1 is MDHEN, CDR2 SYDVKM. Losses at the gene ends were 7 bases for V and 7 bases for J; bases not matched to a gene: 12. The CDR3 has 15 amino acids. The CDR3 here is CASTLGTGGSWEQYF. The DNA for the CDR3 is TGTGCCAGCACCCTAGGGACAGGGGGATCTTGGGAGCAGTACTTC.

The chain is built from TRBV20-1 and TRBJ1-2; no definite D call. Germline values: CDR1 DFQATT, CDR2 SNEGSKA (reference sequence). V shed 5 bases and J shed 3 bases, with 4 bases lying between them. The length of the CDR3 is 10 residues. CDR3 in amino acids: CSAGHYGYTF. The CDR3 DNA follows: TGCAGTGCTGGCCACTATGGCTACACCTTC.

The chain employs TRBV10-2 and TRBJ1-5; maybe TRBD1 (5 bases). The CDR3 is 21 amino acids. V dropped 3 bases and J dropped 6 bases, with 33 bases sitting between them. CDR1 and CDR2 from the germline V gene are WSHSY and SAAADI. The CDR3: CASSDSHLLRVEGVGVQPQHF. CDR3 DNA: TGCGCCAGCAGTGATTCCCACCTCCTGCGTGTGGAAGGGGTAGGTGTTCAGCCCCAGCATTTT.

The chain employs TRBV7-9 and TRBJ2-2; TRBD2 agrees at 9 bases. Looked up from germline, CDR1 is SEHNR and CDR2 is FQNEAQ (reference sequence). The V gene end was trimmed by 3 bases and the J gene end by 6 bases; junction bases not matched to a gene: 8. The CDR3 covers 16 residues. The CDR3 DNA follows: TGTGCCAGCAGCTTTGGGCCTAGCGGGACTGCCGGGGAGCTGTTTTTT. Residues: CASSFGPSGTAGELFF.

This chain uses TRBV28 with TRBJ2-7; D gene unclear. This CDR3 comprises 11 residues. Germline V gene data show CDR1 as MDHEN and CDR2 as SYDVKM. The V end lost 7 bases, the J end lost 2 bases, and 6 bases lay between the germline ends. CDR3 protein: CASIGPYEQYF. The CDR3 DNA follows: TGTGCCAGCATAGGGCCCTACGAGCAGTACTTC.

This clone has just one count. The CDR3, as DNA: TGTGCCAGCAGCGCTGGGGGCAGCAATCAGCCCCAGCATTTT. As protein: CASSAGGSNQPQHF. V is TRBV6-1 and J is TRBJ1-5; a possible D gene is TRBD1 (6 bases). V dropped 6 bases and J dropped 1 base, with 10 bases sitting between them. The CDR3 is made up of 14 amino acids. The germline V gene has CDR1 MNHNS and CDR2 SASEGT.

The genes are TRBV5-1 and TRBJ1-1; D unclear. V was clipped by 4 bases and J by 0 bases, with 10 bases between them. The CDR3 consists of 14 residues. The germline CDR1 and CDR2 sequences are SGHRS and YFSETQ. CDR3 DNA: TGCGCCAGCAGCGTCTCCAGATTGAACACTGAAGCTTTCTTT. This translates into CASSVSRLNTEAFF.

The V gene is TRBV4-3, the J gene TRBJ2-1, with a weak D call TRBD1 (6 bases). Per germline, CDR1 LGHNA and CDR2 YSLEER. The CDR3 loop spans 18 amino acids. Trimming removed 0 bases at V and 3 bases at J, with 18 bases between. Here the CDR3 DNA reads TGCGCCAGCAGCCAAGATAGCAGGGGCCTCACCCGCTACAATGAGCAGTTCTTC. This gives the protein CASSQDSRGLTRYNEQFF.

The chain is built from TRBV7-9 and TRBJ2-7; 7 bases line up with TRBD2. The V segment lost 0 bases and the J segment 7 bases; nucleotides outside the gene matches: 3. Germline values: CDR1 SEHNR, CDR2 FQNEAQ (reference sequence). The CDR3 length is 13 residues. This CDR3 reads CASSLAQRGEQYF. In nucleotides, the CDR3 is TGTGCCAGCAGCTTAGCCCAGCGGGGTGAGCAGTACTTC.

The chain couples TRBV27 to TRBJ2-7; 9 nucleotides match TRBD1. This CDR3 contains 15 residues. The germline V gene has CDR1 MNHEY and CDR2 SMNVEV (reference sequence). The ends lost 10 bases at V and 0 bases at J; junction bases unmatched: 10. CDR3 protein: CATRDRAYDSYEQYF. CDR3 in DNA: TGTGCCACCAGGGACAGGGCGTACGACTCCTACGAGCAGTACTTC.

The rearrangement links TRBV28 to TRBJ1-2, with a possible D match to TRBD1 (6 bases). The CDR3 covers 14 residues. Germline values: CDR1 MDHEN, CDR2 SYDVKM. V lost 2 bases and J lost 4, with 11 bases in between. The CDR3 bases are TGTGCCAGCAGTTTACAGGGGTTTCTCTATGGCTACACCTTC. It yields the protein CASSLQGFLYGYTF.